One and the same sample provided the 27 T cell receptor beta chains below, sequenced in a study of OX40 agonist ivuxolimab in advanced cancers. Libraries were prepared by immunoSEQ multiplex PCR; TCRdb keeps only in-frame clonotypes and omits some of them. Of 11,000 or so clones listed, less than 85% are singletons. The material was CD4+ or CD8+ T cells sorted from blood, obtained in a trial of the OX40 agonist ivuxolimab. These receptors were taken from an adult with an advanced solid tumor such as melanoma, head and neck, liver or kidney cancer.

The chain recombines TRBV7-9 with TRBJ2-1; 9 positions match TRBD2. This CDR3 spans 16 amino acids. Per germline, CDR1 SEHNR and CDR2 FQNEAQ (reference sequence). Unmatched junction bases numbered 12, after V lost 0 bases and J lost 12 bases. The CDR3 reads CASSLAGTSPNVRQFF. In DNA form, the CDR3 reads TGTGCCAGCAGCTTAGCGGGGACTAGCCCGAACGTTCGGCAGTTCTTC.

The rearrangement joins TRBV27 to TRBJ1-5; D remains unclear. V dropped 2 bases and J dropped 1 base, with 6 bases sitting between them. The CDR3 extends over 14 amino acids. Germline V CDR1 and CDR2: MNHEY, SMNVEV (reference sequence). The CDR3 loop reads CASSLGGSNQPQHF. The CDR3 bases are TGTGCCAGCAGTTTAGGTGGGAGCAATCAGCCCCAGCATTTT.

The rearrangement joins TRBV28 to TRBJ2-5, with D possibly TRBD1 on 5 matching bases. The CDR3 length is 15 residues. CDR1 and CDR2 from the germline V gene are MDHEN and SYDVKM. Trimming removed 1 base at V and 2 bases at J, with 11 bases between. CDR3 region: CASSLYGRVQETQYF. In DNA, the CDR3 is TGTGCCAGCAGTTTATATGGCAGGGTACAAGAGACCCAGTACTTC.

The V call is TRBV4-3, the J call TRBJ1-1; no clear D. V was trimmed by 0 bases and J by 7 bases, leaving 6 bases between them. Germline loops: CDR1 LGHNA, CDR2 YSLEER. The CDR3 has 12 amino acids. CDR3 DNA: TGCGCCAGCAGCCAAGATGAACGTGAAGCTTTCTTT. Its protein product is CASSQDEREAFF.

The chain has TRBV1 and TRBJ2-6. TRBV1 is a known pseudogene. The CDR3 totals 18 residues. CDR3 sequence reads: CTSPPGRDLLRGANVLTF. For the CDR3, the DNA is TGCACCAGCCCCCCGGGACGGGATCTCCTAAGGGGGGCCAACGTCCTGACTTTC.

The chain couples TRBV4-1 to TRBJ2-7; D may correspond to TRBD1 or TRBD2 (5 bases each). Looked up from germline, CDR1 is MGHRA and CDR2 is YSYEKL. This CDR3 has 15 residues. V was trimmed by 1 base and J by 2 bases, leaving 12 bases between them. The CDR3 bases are TGCGCCAGCAGCCAAGCGATCAGGGACGCCTACGAGCAGTACTTC. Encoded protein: CASSQAIRDAYEQYF.

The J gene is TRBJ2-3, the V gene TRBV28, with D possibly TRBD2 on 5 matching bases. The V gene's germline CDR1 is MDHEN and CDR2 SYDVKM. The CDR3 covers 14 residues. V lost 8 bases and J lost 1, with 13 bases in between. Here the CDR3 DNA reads TGTGCCAGCTCAATCCGGGGAGGCACAGATACGCAGTATTTT. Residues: CASSIRGGTDTQYF.

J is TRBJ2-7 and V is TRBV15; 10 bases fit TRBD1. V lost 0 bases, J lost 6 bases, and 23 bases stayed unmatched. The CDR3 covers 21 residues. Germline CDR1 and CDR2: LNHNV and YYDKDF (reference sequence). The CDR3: CATSRDHSEGQGGLLSSEQYF. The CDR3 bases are TGTGCCACCAGCAGAGATCATAGCGAAGGACAGGGGGGCCTCCTATCAAGCGAGCAGTACTTC.

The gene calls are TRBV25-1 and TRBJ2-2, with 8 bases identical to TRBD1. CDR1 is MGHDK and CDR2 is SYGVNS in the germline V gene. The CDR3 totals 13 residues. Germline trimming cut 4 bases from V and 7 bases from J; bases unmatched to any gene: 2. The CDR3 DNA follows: TGTGCCAGCAGTGCCGACAGGGGCGGGGAGCTGTTTTTT. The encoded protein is CASSADRGGELFF. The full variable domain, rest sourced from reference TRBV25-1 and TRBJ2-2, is EADIYQTPRYLVIGTGKKITLECSQTMGHDKMYWYQQDPGMELHLIHYSYGVNSTEKGDLSSESTVSRIRTEHFPLTLESARPSHTSQYLCASSADRGGELFFGEGSRLTVL.

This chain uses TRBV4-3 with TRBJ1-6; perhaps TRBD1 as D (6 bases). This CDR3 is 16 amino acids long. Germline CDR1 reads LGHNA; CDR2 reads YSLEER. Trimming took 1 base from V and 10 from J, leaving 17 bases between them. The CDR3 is CASSQAAGAKGSPLHF. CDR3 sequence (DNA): TGCGCCAGCAGCCAAGCGGCAGGGGCGAAGGGGTCACCCCTCCACTTT.

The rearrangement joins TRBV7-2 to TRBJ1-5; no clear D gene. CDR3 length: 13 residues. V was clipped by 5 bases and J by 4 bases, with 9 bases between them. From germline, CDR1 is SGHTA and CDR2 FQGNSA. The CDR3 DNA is TGTGCCAGCAGCCGGGGTGGTAATCAGCCCCAGCATTTT. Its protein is CASSRGGNQPQHF.

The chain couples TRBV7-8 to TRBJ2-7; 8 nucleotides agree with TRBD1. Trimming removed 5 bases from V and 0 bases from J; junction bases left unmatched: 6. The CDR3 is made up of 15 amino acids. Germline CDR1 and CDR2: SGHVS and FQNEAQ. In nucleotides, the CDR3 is TGTGCCAGCAGCCCCGGACAGGGCCCCTCCTACGAGCAGTACTTC. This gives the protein CASSPGQGPSYEQYF.

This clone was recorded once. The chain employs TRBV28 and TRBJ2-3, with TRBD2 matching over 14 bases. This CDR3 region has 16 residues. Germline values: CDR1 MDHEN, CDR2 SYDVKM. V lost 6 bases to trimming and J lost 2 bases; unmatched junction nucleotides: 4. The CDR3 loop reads CASRGLAGDNTDTQYF. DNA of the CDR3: TGTGCCAGCAGGGGACTAGCGGGAGATAACACAGATACGCAGTATTTT.

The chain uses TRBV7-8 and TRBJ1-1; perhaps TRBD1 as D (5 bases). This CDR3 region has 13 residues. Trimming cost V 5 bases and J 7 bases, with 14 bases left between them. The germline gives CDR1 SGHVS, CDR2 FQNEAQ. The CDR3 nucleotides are TGTGCCAGCAGCCTAGGCGGGGCGATTGAAGCTTTCTTT. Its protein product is CASSLGGAIEAFF.

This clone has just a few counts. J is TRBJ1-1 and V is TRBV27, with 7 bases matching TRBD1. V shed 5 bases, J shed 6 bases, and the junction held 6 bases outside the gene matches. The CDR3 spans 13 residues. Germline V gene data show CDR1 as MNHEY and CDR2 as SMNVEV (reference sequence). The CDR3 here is CASSPSTGAEAFF. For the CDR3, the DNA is TGTGCCAGCAGTCCCTCCACAGGGGCTGAAGCTTTCTTT.

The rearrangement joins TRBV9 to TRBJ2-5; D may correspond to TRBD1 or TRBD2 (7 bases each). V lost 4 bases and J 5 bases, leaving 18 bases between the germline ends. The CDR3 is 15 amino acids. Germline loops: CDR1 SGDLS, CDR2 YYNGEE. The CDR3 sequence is CASSPGEGAWETQYF. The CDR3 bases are TGTGCCAGCAGCCCGGGGGAGGGGGCTTGGGAGACCCAGTACTTC.

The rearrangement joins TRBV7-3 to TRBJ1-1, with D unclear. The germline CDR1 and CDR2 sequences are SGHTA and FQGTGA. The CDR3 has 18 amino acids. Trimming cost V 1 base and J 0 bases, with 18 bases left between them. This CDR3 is CASSLNPSALGMNTEAFF. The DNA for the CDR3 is TGTGCCAGCAGCTTAAACCCCTCGGCTTTGGGCATGAACACTGAAGCTTTCTTT. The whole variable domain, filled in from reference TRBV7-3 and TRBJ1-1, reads GAGVSQTPSNKVTEKGKYVELRCDPISGHTALYWYRQSLGQGPEFLIYFQGTGAADDSGLPNDRFFAVRPEGSVSTLKIQRTERGDSAVYLCASSLNPSALGMNTEAFFGQGTRLTVV.

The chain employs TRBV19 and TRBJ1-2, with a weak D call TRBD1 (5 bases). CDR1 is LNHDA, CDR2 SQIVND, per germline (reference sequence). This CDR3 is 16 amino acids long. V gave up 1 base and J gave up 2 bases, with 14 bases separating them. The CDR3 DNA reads TGTGCCAGTAGTATAGGAACAGGCGAGATCAACTATGGCTACACCTTC. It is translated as CASSIGTGEINYGYTF.

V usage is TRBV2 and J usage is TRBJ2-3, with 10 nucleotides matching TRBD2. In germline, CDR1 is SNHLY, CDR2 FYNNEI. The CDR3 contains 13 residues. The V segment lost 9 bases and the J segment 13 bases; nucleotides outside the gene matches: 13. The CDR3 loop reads CASTSGGASVEYF. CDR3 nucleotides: TGTGCCAGTACAAGCGGGGGGGCTTCGGTTGAGTATTTT.

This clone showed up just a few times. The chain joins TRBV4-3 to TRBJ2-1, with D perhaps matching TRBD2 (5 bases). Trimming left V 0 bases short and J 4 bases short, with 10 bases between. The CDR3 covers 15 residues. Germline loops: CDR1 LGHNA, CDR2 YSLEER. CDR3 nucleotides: TGCGCCAGCAGCCAAGAAGGAACTAGTTACAATGAGCAGTTCTTC. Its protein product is CASSQEGTSYNEQFF.

The CDR3 is CASSQGQAYEQYF. DNA of the CDR3: TGTGCCAGCAGCCAAGGACAGGCCTACGAGCAGTACTTC. The J gene is TRBJ2-7, the V gene TRBV4-2; the D gene is possibly TRBD1 (6 bases). This CDR3 spans 13 amino acids. V was clipped by 1 base and J by 2 bases, with 6 bases between them. Germline V gives CDR1 LGHNA, CDR2 YNFKEQ.

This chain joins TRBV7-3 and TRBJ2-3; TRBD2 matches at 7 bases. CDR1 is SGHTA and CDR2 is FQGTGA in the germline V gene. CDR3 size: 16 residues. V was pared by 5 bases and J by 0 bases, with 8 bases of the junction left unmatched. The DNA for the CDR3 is TGTGCCAGCAGCGGGAGGGGAGGGACTAGCACAGATACGCAGTATTTT. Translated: CASSGRGGTSTDTQYF.

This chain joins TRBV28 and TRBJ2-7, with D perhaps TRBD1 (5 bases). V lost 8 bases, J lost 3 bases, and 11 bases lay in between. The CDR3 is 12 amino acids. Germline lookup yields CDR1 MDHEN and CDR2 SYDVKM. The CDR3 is CASGPQGYEQYF. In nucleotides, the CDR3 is TGTGCCAGCGGCCCCCAGGGCTACGAGCAGTACTTC.

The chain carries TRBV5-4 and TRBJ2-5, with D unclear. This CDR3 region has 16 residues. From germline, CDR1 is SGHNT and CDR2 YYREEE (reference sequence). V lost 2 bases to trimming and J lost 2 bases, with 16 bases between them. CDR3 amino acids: CASSLLTTSTQETQYF. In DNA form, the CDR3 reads TGTGCCAGCAGCTTACTCACGACGTCAACACAAGAGACCCAGTACTTC.

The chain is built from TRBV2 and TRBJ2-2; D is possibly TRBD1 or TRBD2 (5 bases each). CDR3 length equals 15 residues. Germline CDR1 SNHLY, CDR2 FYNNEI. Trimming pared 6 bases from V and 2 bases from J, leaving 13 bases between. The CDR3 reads CASSEGTANTGELFF. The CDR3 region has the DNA TGTGCCAGCAGCGAGGGGACCGCCAACACCGGGGAGCTGTTTTTT. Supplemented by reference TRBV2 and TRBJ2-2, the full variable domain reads EPEVTQTPSHQVTQMGQEVILRCVPISNHLYFYWYRQILGQKVEFLVSFYNNEISEKSEIFDDQFSVERPDGSNFTLKIRSTKLEDSAMYFCASSEGTANTGELFFGEGSRLTVL.

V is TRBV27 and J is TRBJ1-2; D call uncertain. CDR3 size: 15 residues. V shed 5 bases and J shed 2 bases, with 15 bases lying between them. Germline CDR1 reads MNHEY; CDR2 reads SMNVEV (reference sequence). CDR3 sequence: CASSPLPGNNYGYTF. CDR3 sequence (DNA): TGTGCCAGCAGTCCGTTACCCGGGAACAACTATGGCTACACCTTC.

CDR3 sequence: CASSLGGGSSSYNEQFF. The CDR3 coding sequence is TGTGCCAGCAGCTTAGGCGGGGGGTCCTCTTCCTACAATGAGCAGTTCTTC. The rearrangement joins TRBV7-9 to TRBJ2-1; 8 bases line up with TRBD2. The CDR3 is 17 residues long. Germline V gene lookup returns CDR1 SEHNR and CDR2 FQNEAQ (reference sequence). The J segment lost 1 base and the V segment lost 1 base, leaving 6 bases of the junction unmatched.